The 30 T cell receptor beta chains below come from one sample, sequenced in a study of CD8 T cells in ankylosing spondylitis. Study-level findings and limits: Ankylosing spondylitis blood seemed to carry a telltale TCR beta motif made of several highly homologous variants.

Antigens of these TCRs are unknown. One entry per CDR3 protein, called by TCRdb with MiXCR from the 5' RACE reads. The sample holds approximately 550,000 distinct CDR3 sequences, roughly 13% seen once. The sequenced material came from blood, either unsorted or a sorted T cell fraction (not recorded which). These receptors were collected from a male donor with ankylosing spondylitis.

This clonotype has ten or more counts. The CDR3 sequence is CASSLDRGPTGELFF. In DNA, the CDR3 is TGTGCCAGCAGCCTCGACAGGGGACCCACCGGGGAGCTGTTTTTT. The V gene is TRBV2, the J gene TRBJ2-2, with TRBD1 identical over 8 bases. V dropped 6 bases and J dropped 4; count of bases not matched to a gene: 7. Germline loops: CDR1 SNHLY, CDR2 FYNNEI. The CDR3 loop spans 15 amino acids.

In this sample, this clonotype turned up a few times. The V call is TRBV12-3 or TRBV12-4, the J call TRBJ2-3; possible D gene TRBD1, 5 bases. The CDR3 has 15 amino acids. Trimming stripped 3 bases from V and 0 bases from J, with 10 bases between. CDR3 sequence: CASSLDTSSTDTQYF. In nucleotides, the CDR3 is TGTGCCAGCAGTTTGGACACCTCTAGCACAGATACGCAGTATTTT.

This clonotype came up once. The chain joins TRBV15 to TRBJ2-3; 9 nucleotides line up with TRBD1. Germline CDR1 reads LNHNV; CDR2 reads YYDKDF (reference sequence). CDR3 length equals 15 residues. Trimming removed 2 bases from V and 3 bases from J; junction bases left unmatched: 3. CDR3 sequence (DNA): TGTGCCACCAGCAGAAGACAGGGGGAAACAGATACGCAGTATTTT. It codes for CATSRRQGETDTQYF.

This clonotype was seen a few times. The chain has TRBV24-1 and TRBJ2-6; unclear D gene. The CDR3 consists of 16 residues. CDR1 is KGHDR and CDR2 is SFDVKD in the germline V gene. Trimming shortened V by 3 bases and J by 2 bases, and 10 bases separated the two germline ends. The CDR3 sequence: CATSDKTKAGANVLTF. CDR3 nucleotide sequence: TGTGCCACCAGTGATAAAACTAAGGCTGGGGCCAACGTCCTGACTTTC.

The rearrangement uses TRBV6-6 and TRBJ1-2; a possible D gene is TRBD1 (5 bases). The length of the CDR3 is 13 residues. With 6 bases removed from V and 4 bases from J, the gap between germline ends came to 12 bases. Germline V lookup: CDR1 MNHNY, CDR2 SVGAGI (reference sequence). The CDR3 DNA reads TGTGCCAGCAGACCGGGGGGATCCTATGGCTACACCTTC. The encoded protein is CASRPGGSYGYTF.

V is TRBV20-1 and J is TRBJ2-1; weak D call: TRBD2 (5 bases). V dropped 0 bases and J dropped 0 bases, with 9 bases sitting between them. There are 15 residues in the CDR3. Germline CDR1 and CDR2: DFQATT and SNEGSKA (reference sequence). The CDR3 DNA reads TGCAGTGCTAGAGAAGCGGTCGACTCCTACAATGAGCAGTTCTTC. Protein: CSAREAVDSYNEQFF.

This clonotype came up a few times. V usage is TRBV5-1 and J usage is TRBJ2-3; D is uncertain. The CDR3 extends over 13 amino acids. Trimming cost V 3 bases and J 4 bases, with 9 bases left between them. Germline V CDR1 and CDR2: SGHRS, YFSETQ. CDR3 coding DNA: TGCGCCAGCAGCTCGCTGATCGCAGATACGCAGTATTTT. This codes for CASSSLIADTQYF.

This clonotype was seen a handful of times. The chain combines TRBV7-9 with TRBJ1-6; D remains unclear. This CDR3 region has 15 residues. The V gene's germline CDR1 is SEHNR and CDR2 FQNEAQ (reference sequence). V gave up 5 bases and J gave up 10 bases, with 18 bases separating them. The chain's CDR3 is CASSGTVGYGSPLHF. CDR3 nucleotide sequence: TGTGCCAGCAGCGGAACCGTTGGGTACGGGTCACCCCTCCACTTT.

The rearrangement joins TRBV7-9 to TRBJ2-1; D remains ambiguous. Germline CDR1 and CDR2: SEHNR and FQNEAQ (reference sequence). The CDR3 covers 16 residues. V lost 3 bases and J lost 4, with 16 bases in between. The CDR3 DNA reads TGTGCCAGCAGCTTTTTGGCTAGGGAACCTTACAATGAGCAGTTCTTC. This codes for CASSFLAREPYNEQFF.

This clonotype has ten or more counts. This sequence joins TRBV5-6 and TRBJ2-2, with a tentative D call TRBD1 (5 bases). Germline assignment: CDR1 SGHDT and CDR2 YYEEEE. V was pared by 2 bases and J by 0 bases, with 8 bases between. The CDR3 consists of 15 residues. This CDR3 reads CASSFGHANTGELFF. The CDR3 DNA reads as TGTGCCAGCAGCTTCGGACACGCGAACACCGGGGAGCTGTTTTTT.

The chain carries TRBV20-1 and TRBJ2-2; TRBD1 agrees at 7 bases. Looked up from germline, CDR1 is DFQATT and CDR2 is SNEGSKA (reference sequence). The CDR3 spans 16 residues. J gave up 0 bases and V 3 bases, and 7 bases lay outside the gene matches. CDR3 in amino acids: CSARKDRATNTGELFF. The CDR3 nucleotides read TGCAGTGCTAGGAAAGACAGGGCTACGAACACCGGGGAGCTGTTTTTT.

This clonotype was observed a handful of times. The chain recombines TRBV21-1 with TRBJ2-7; no DNA check was done on the table's D call, TRBD1. TRBV21-1 is shown as a pseudogene. The CDR3 is 15 residues long. CDR3 protein: CASSKSDRYSYEQYF. The CDR3 coding sequence is TGTGCCAGCAGCAAATCGGACAGGTATTCCTACGAGCAGTACTTC.

CDR3 in amino acids: CASSIGGGGSEQYF. CDR3 nucleotide sequence: TGTGCCAGTAGTATCGGGGGCGGTGGTTCCGAGCAGTACTTC. This sequence joins TRBV19 and TRBJ2-7; tentatively, D is TRBD1 or TRBD2 (6 bases each). The germline V and J ends were trimmed by 3 bases and 6 bases, with 15 bases remaining between them. The CDR3 extends over 14 amino acids. CDR1 LNHDA and CDR2 SQIVND come from the germline V gene (reference sequence).

The chain couples TRBV11-2 to TRBJ2-3, with no clear D. There are 14 residues in the CDR3. The germline V gene encodes CDR1 SGHAT and CDR2 FQNNGV. Trimming took off 3 bases at V and 1 base at J, with 8 bases between the two ends. DNA of the CDR3: TGTGCCAGCAGCTTCGCGGTAGGCACAGATACGCAGTATTTT. As protein: CASSFAVGTDTQYF.

The gene calls are TRBV2 and TRBJ1-2; TRBD1 might be the D (6 bases). There are 12 residues in the CDR3. Trimming cost V 6 bases and J 8 bases, with 13 bases left between them. CDR1 and CDR2 from the germline V gene are SNHLY and FYNNEI. The CDR3 sequence is CASRDRGWGYTF. The CDR3 DNA is TGTGCCAGCAGGGACAGAGGATGGGGCTACACCTTC.

The chain uses TRBV5-1 and TRBJ2-5; TRBD1 matches 9 bases. The length of the CDR3 is 15 residues. V shed 4 bases and J 4 bases; nucleotides not matched to a gene: 8. The germline CDR1 and CDR2 sequences are SGHRS and YFSETQ. The CDR3 is CASSPGQGVLETQYF. The CDR3, as DNA: TGCGCCAGCAGCCCGGGACAGGGAGTTTTAGAGACCCAGTACTTC.

The chain employs TRBV9 and TRBJ2-1; D perhaps matches TRBD1 (6 bases). V dropped 0 bases and J dropped 0 bases, with 13 bases sitting between them. CDR1 is SGDLS, CDR2 YYNGEE, per germline. There are 17 residues in the CDR3. CDR3 protein: CASSVGAGESSYNEQFF. The CDR3 DNA sequence: TGTGCCAGCAGCGTAGGGGCAGGGGAGAGCTCCTACAATGAGCAGTTCTTC.

This chain connects TRBV5-8 to TRBJ2-1; no clear D. In germline, CDR1 is SGHTS, CDR2 YDEGEE. V was trimmed by 4 bases and J by 8 bases, leaving 10 bases between them. CDR3 length: 12 amino acids. CDR3 DNA: TGTGCCAGCAGCCCTGCTATCTATGAGCAGTTCTTC. Encoded protein: CASSPAIYEQFF.

The chain has TRBV7-2 and TRBJ2-1; D gene unclear. This CDR3 comprises 12 residues. V was cut by 2 bases and J by 15 bases, with 14 bases left in between. Germline V gene sequence: CDR1 SGHTA, CDR2 FQGNSA. The CDR3 DNA follows: TGTGCCAGCAGCTTATCAGGCCCCCTAAGGTTCTTC. This codes for CASSLSGPLRFF. Filled out from reference TRBV7-2 and TRBJ2-1, the complete variable domain reads GAGVSQSPSNKVTEKGKDVELRCDPISGHTALYWYRQSLGQGLEFLIYFQGNSAPDKSGLPSDRFSAERTGGSVSTLTIQRTQQEDSAVYLCASSLSGPLRFFGPGTRLTVL.

Many counts were recorded for this clonotype. This rearrangement joins TRBV7-2 to TRBJ1-2; TRBD1 agrees at 9 bases. Germline V CDR1 and CDR2: SGHTA, FQGNSA. V dropped 1 base and J dropped 2; count of bases not matched to a gene: 5. The length of the CDR3 is 16 residues. The CDR3 reads CASSLGGTGRNYGYTF. For the CDR3, the DNA is TGTGCCAGCAGCTTAGGTGGGACAGGGAGAAACTATGGCTACACCTTC. Based on the CDR3 plus reference TRBV7-2 and TRBJ1-2, the full variable domain is GAGVSQSPSNKVTEKGKDVELRCDPISGHTALYWYRQSLGQGLEFLIYFQGNSAPDKSGLPSDRFSAERTGGSVSTLTIQRTQQEDSAVYLCASSLGGTGRNYGYTFGSGTRLTVV.

This clonotype was detected many times. The gene calls are TRBV28 and TRBJ1-3; maybe TRBD1 (5 bases). The germline CDR1 and CDR2 sequences are MDHEN and SYDVKM. V lost 3 bases, J lost 3 bases, and 9 bases lay in between. This CDR3 contains 14 residues. The CDR3 spells CASSLGVGGNTIYF. The CDR3 DNA reads TGTGCCAGCAGTTTGGGGGTCGGTGGAAACACCATATATTTT.

V is TRBV20-1 and J is TRBJ2-4; 7 bases agree with TRBD1. This CDR3 spans 13 amino acids. Germline lookup yields CDR1 DFQATT and CDR2 SNEGSKA (reference sequence). V lost 7 bases and J lost 3; bases outside the gene matches: 6. CDR3 nucleotide sequence: TGCAGTGGTCAACCAGGGGGCAAAAACATTCAGTACTTC. Encoded protein: CSGQPGGKNIQYF.

There are a few counts of this clonotype. The V call is TRBV10-1, the J call TRBJ2-1, with 11 bases identical to TRBD2. V shed 2 bases, J shed 7 bases, and the junction held 7 bases outside the gene matches. CDR1 is WNHNN and CDR2 is SYGVQD in the germline V gene (reference sequence). CDR3 length equals 16 residues. CDR3 in amino acids: CASSENLAGGKNEQFF. The CDR3 region has the DNA TGCGCCAGCAGTGAGAATTTAGCGGGAGGGAAGAATGAGCAGTTCTTC.

The rearrangement uses TRBV7-2 and TRBJ2-1, with a tentative D call TRBD2 (6 bases). V was cut by 7 bases and J by 0 bases, with 13 bases left in between. This CDR3 is 15 amino acids long. Germline-derived CDR1 and CDR2 are SGHTA and FQGNSA. The CDR3 here is CASTGAGSSYNEQFF. For the CDR3, the DNA is TGTGCCAGCACAGGTGCCGGGAGCTCCTACAATGAGCAGTTCTTC.

Notes on this clonotype: This sequence may be a read error, since a much larger clone differs from it by one base. Here the CDR3 reads CAGSLQGATYNEQFF. As DNA, the CDR3 is TGTGCCGGCAGTTTACAGGGGGCGACCTACAATGAGCAGTTCTTC. V is TRBV12-3 or TRBV12-4 and J is TRBJ2-1, with 9 bases matching TRBD1. CDR3 length: 15 amino acids.

This clonotype was seen more than once but under ten times. This chain connects TRBV20-1 to TRBJ2-7, with D unclear. Germline values: CDR1 DFQATT, CDR2 SNEGSKA (reference sequence). Trimming removed 6 bases from V and 5 bases from J, with 11 bases in between. The length of the CDR3 is 11 residues. CDR3 sequence: CSAVSGDEQYV. CDR3 DNA: TGCAGTGCCGTCAGTGGGGACGAGCAGTACGTC.

There are a few counts of this clonotype. The V and J genes are TRBV6-1 and TRBJ2-5; D is possibly TRBD1 or TRBD2 (5 bases each). The CDR3 has 14 amino acids. The germline CDR1 and CDR2 sequences are MNHNS and SASEGT. V lost 7 bases, J lost 2 bases, and 14 bases lay in between. CDR3 residues: CASTLPGPQETQYF. In nucleotides, the CDR3 is TGTGCCAGCACTCTACCGGGACCGCAAGAGACCCAGTACTTC.

As concerns this clonotype: One junction end does not reproduce the germline sequence, and a read error may be involved. This rearrangement joins TRBV7-9 to TRBJ2-3, with D unresolved. Germline CDR1 reads SEHNR; CDR2 reads FQNEAQ (reference sequence). This CDR3 contains 13 residues. The CDR3 nucleotides are TGTGCCAGCAGATTAGACGTCACAGATACGCAGTATTTT. This sequence encodes CASRLDVTDTQYF.

This clonotype has a handful of counts. The chain joins TRBV4-2 to TRBJ2-7; D ambiguous. The V gene lost 5 bases and the J gene lost 7 bases, with 15 bases spanning the gap. CDR3 length: 13 residues. Germline V gene data show CDR1 as LGHNA and CDR2 as YNFKEQ. CDR3 loop: CASSSELTREQYF. The CDR3 DNA is TGTGCCAGCAGCTCTGAGCTTACGAGGGAGCAGTACTTC.

This clonotype was seen more than once but under ten times. The chain links TRBV15 to TRBJ1-2, with TRBD1 as a possible D gene (5 bases). V lost 0 bases and J lost 8, with 10 bases in between. Germline CDR1 and CDR2: LNHNV and YYDKDF (reference sequence). The CDR3 loop spans 13 amino acids. The CDR3: CATSRDLEGGYTF. The DNA for the CDR3 is TGTGCCACCAGCAGAGATCTGGAGGGGGGCTACACCTTC. The entire variable domain, with the rest obtained from reference TRBV15 and TRBJ1-2, is as follows: DAMVIQNPRYQVTQFGKPVTLSCSQTLNHNVMYWYQQKSSQAPKLLFHYYDKDFNNEADTPDNFQSRRPNTSFCFLDIRSPGLGDTAMYLCATSRDLEGGYTFGSGTRLTVV.